The sequence of this T cell receptor (beta chain) was determined in a study of blood T cells in healthy people across ages. Trimming pared 8 bases from V and 7 bases from J, leaving 20 bases between. CDR1 is SNHLY and CDR2 is FYNNEI in the germline V gene. This CDR3 contains 14 residues. Through a sample-barcoded 5' primer and a J-beta primer mix, a second PCR was run for roughly 6 to 12 cycles. TCRdb itself ran the 5' RACE reads through MiXCR, one entry per CDR3 protein. The repertoire holds around 780,000 distinct CDR3 sequences, with approximately 60% as singletons. Sequencing was performed on blood. This TCR came from a man aged 35 to 55 in good health. The V call is TRBV2, the J call TRBJ1-2, with D possibly being TRBD1 (6 bases). The CDR3 DNA is TGTGCCAGCCGAGAATCCGGGACACGGGGTGGCTACACCTTC. Encoded protein: CASRESGTRGGYTF.